This T cell receptor (beta chain) came from a study of tumor and adjacent non-tumor tissue in lung cancer (dated by TCRdb to the late 2010s). In terms of the full investigation: Of the cohort, 11 to 12 patients had adenocarcinoma, 2 had squamous cell carcinoma and 1 had small cell lung cancer. A few dozen paired specimens, one tumor and one normal lung sample per patient, were profiled by TCRbeta CDR3 sequencing. Among the approximately 15 patients, ages ranged from roughly 31 to 76 years, some ten were men and 5 were women, and disease was TNM stage I to III. Bulk TCRbeta repertoires were compared between lung tumor tissue and matched distant non-tumor lung tissue obtained from approximately 15 lung cancer patients. Sequencing produced some 130,000,000 productive TCRbeta reads in total, an average of approximately 4.2 million reads per sample.

Points on this clonotype: Which antigen it targets is not known. Base quality data are lacking; no much larger clone is found one base away.

To prepare the library, multiplex PCR was applied. Sequenced on an Illumina HiSeq 2500. TCRbeta libraries were constructed through three rounds of nested PCR with primers (Table S4) according to protocols adapted from ARM-PCR. PCR products of 200-500 bp were gel-excised and purified with the QIAquick gel extraction kit before sequencing. The paper's data handling went like this. Trimmomatic was used to clean the reads, FLASH was used to merge the reads into complete CDR3 sequences, and MiTCR was used to assign the reads to V(D)J germline segments. Clonal diversity was calculated as the inverse Simpson's index using VDJtools. In-frame sequences lacking a premature stop codon were counted as productive reads. Starting from the raw public reads, TCRdb applied fastp trimming at Q25, assembled clones with MiXCR and retained in-frame beta chains. Identical CDR3 proteins give one entry, which carries the most common genes and DNA. The V and J calls reflect TCRdb's pipeline rather than the authors' work. The sample contains 110,000 or so distinct CDR3 sequences, about 61% of them found a single time. Roughly 19% of the sample lies in the top ten.

Bulk unsorted tissue served as the source for RNA extraction, and RNA quality was assessed using a NanoDrop ND-1000 and an Agilent 2100. For the normal lung samples, distant non-tumor tissue was collected more than 3 cm away from the tumor edge. All donors had newly diagnosed lung cancer, had not received prior chemotherapy, and were admitted for thoracic surgery in China between August and November 2014. The study excluded patients who had received radiotherapy or chemotherapy before or who had another cancer at the same time. Surgical tissue pieces of 1-2 cm3 were preserved in RNAlater solution and were kept at -80 degrees C until use. Study-wide findings and limitations: TCR diversity was significantly higher in younger patients, and higher tumor TCR diversity was associated with shorter overall and disease-free survival. Neither the sequencing platform nor unique molecular identifiers are named or mentioned anywhere in the methods. A significantly larger cumulative share of the repertoire was made up by the top 100 clones in normal lung than in tumor tissue. With only 15 patients in the cohort, the authors noted that larger samples and more detailed clinical data are needed. Tumor tissue showed significantly higher TCR diversity (inverse Simpson) than normal lung tissue, at 431.37 vs 166.20 (P = 0.0075, Mann-Whitney U test). Because peripheral blood was not sequenced, blood TCRbeta repertoires in the lung cancer patients of the study were not examined.

Trimming removed 8 bases from V and 7 bases from J, leaving 18 bases between the germline ends. Per the germline V gene (reference sequence), SGHNT is the CDR1 and YYREEE is the CDR2. Taken from cysteine to phenylalanine, the CDR3 has 14 residues. The only DNA kept is the CDR3, 42 bases in frame from the first base. Sequenced input: distant non-tumor lung tissue. This receptor was obtained from a man in his fifties or sixties with non-small cell lung cancer. This sequence uses TRBV5-4 and TRBJ1-4, with the identity of the D gene unclear. The DNA reads as follows: TGTGCCAGTACCTCGGGGAGAGAGAGTGAAAAACTGTTTTTT. Translation gives CASTSGRESEKLFF.